Listed here are 21 T cell receptor beta chains from one sample, sequenced in a study of blood T cell repertoires in COVID-19. Sequencing was performed with immunoSEQ multiplex PCR; in TCRdb, only in-frame clones are kept and a portion is missing. The sample records fewer than 650,000 clones, around 90% being singletons. Material: peripheral blood. The receptors come from a woman aged 50 to 60 with COVID-19, enrolled during active disease.

V is TRBV6-6 and J is TRBJ2-1; 10 bases are a match to TRBD2. In germline, CDR1 is MNHNY, CDR2 SVGAGI (reference sequence). The CDR3 contains 15 residues. The junction had 7 bases not matched to a gene; V was cut back by 2 bases and J by 9 bases. The CDR3 DNA reads TGTGCCAGCAGTTACAGCGGGGGGGCCGGAAGTGAGCAGTTCTTC. It yields the protein CASSYSGGAGSEQFF.

The chain links TRBV21-1 to TRBJ1-2; TRBD1, the table's D call, was not compared with the DNA. TRBV21-1 is a documented pseudogene. The CDR3 runs to 13 residues. This CDR3 reads CASTTGGNYGYTF. CDR3 bases: TGTGCCAGCACCACAGGGGGCAATTATGGCTACACCTTC.

The J gene is TRBJ2-7, the V gene TRBV5-1, with TRBD2 identical over 11 bases. After removal of 0 bases from V and 2 bases from J, the junction contained 7 bases not matched to a gene. Germline V CDR1 and CDR2: SGHRS, YFSETQ. This CDR3 is 17 amino acids long. Written as DNA, the CDR3 is TGCGCCAGCAGCTTGGAGGGCCTAGCGGGGGGTCCCTACGAGCAGTACTTC. Protein: CASSLEGLAGGPYEQYF. Using reference TRBV5-1 and TRBJ2-7 for the parts outside the CDR3, the full variable domain is KAGVTQTPRYLIKTRGQQVTLSCSPISGHRSVSWYQQTPGQGLQFLFEYFSETQRNKGNFPGRFSGRQFSNSRSEMNVSTLELGDSALYLCASSLEGLAGGPYEQYFGPGTRLTVT.

The J gene is TRBJ1-3, the V gene TRBV9; D gene uncertain. This CDR3 is built from 16 residues. V lost 0 bases, J lost 0 bases, and 10 bases lay in between. Germline CDR1 SGDLS, CDR2 YYNGEE. In nucleotides, the CDR3 is TGTGCCAGCAGCGTAGATCTGGCATTCTCTGGAAACACCATATATTTT. This sequence encodes CASSVDLAFSGNTIYF.

The chain recombines TRBV9 with TRBJ1-3; no clear D. V was trimmed by 3 bases and J by 2 bases, leaving 6 bases between them. CDR3 length: 13 amino acids. CDR1 and CDR2 from the germline V gene are SGDLS and YYNGEE. DNA for the CDR3: TGTGCCAGCAGCGAAGAGGCTGGAAACACCATATATTTT. This translates into CASSEEAGNTIYF.

Only a few counts were recorded for this clone. The rearrangement links TRBV10-3 to TRBJ1-6; 7 bases are shared with TRBD1. The ends lost 7 bases at V and 8 bases at J; junction bases unmatched: 11. Germline values: CDR1 ENHRY, CDR2 SYGVKD. The CDR3 has 15 residues. The CDR3: CAIKGEAGGYSPLHF. The CDR3 DNA reads as TGTGCCATCAAGGGGGAAGCAGGGGGATATTCACCCCTCCACTTT.

The genes are TRBV6-5 and TRBJ2-5, with 8 bases matching TRBD2. The ends lost 6 bases at V and 5 bases at J; junction bases unmatched: 8. From germline, CDR1 is MNHEY and CDR2 SVGAGI. The CDR3 totals 14 residues. The CDR3 loop reads CASSSGLASETQYF. In DNA, the CDR3 is TGTGCCAGCAGCTCCGGACTAGCATCTGAGACCCAGTACTTC.

The rearrangement links TRBV4-1 to TRBJ1-2; 9 positions match TRBD1. The germline V gene has CDR1 MGHRA and CDR2 YSYEKL. V lost 4 bases and J lost 3; bases outside the gene matches: 9. This CDR3 region has 16 residues. The CDR3 here is CASSPLTGTGYYGYTF. The CDR3 DNA sequence: TGCGCCAGCAGCCCCTTGACCGGGACAGGGTACTATGGCTACACCTTC.

This chain uses TRBV5-1 with TRBJ2-7; 15 bases line up with TRBD2. The germline CDR1 and CDR2 sequences are SGHRS and YFSETQ. The CDR3 covers 17 residues. The V gene end was trimmed by 4 bases and the J gene end by 5 bases; junction bases not matched to a gene: 10. CDR3 sequence reads: CASSPRTSGGAGHEQYF. DNA of the CDR3: TGCGCCAGCAGCCCCCGGACTAGCGGGGGGGCTGGCCACGAGCAGTACTTC.

This chain joins TRBV15 and TRBJ2-5, with D possibly matching TRBD2 (5 bases). This CDR3 is 18 amino acids long. V was shortened by 2 bases and J by 7 bases, with 26 bases between the two germline ends. The germline CDR1 and CDR2 sequences are LNHNV and YYDKDF (reference sequence). CDR3 sequence: CATSRSDGGASTRGTQYF. CDR3 coding DNA: TGTGCCACCAGCAGATCCGATGGAGGCGCGTCTACCCGGGGGACCCAGTACTTC.

The chain carries TRBV6-5 and TRBJ2-7; 9 bases map to TRBD1. V was pared by 6 bases and J by 2 bases, with 8 bases of the junction left unmatched. Per the germline V gene, CDR1 is MNHEY and CDR2 is SVGAGI. The CDR3 covers 15 residues. CDR3 bases: TGTGCCAGCAGCGGGGGACAGGGATCGACCTACGAGCAGTACTTC. This encodes CASSGGQGSTYEQYF.

The chain couples TRBV27 to TRBJ1-2; tentatively, D is TRBD1 (6 bases). The CDR3 is 16 residues long. Trimming cost V 3 bases and J 1 base, with 15 bases left between them. Germline V gene sequence: CDR1 MNHEY, CDR2 SMNVEV (reference sequence). The CDR3 DNA follows: TGTGCCAGCAGTTTGGGGTCAGGGGCCCTTAACTATGGCTACACCTTC. Amino acids: CASSLGSGALNYGYTF.

This clone was seen just once. CDR3 in DNA: TGTGCCAGCAGTGAAGGGTCCCCTAGTCTCTCCTACAATGAGCAGTTCTTC. It codes for CASSEGSPSLSYNEQFF. V is TRBV2 and J is TRBJ2-1; D unclear. Trimming removed 1 base at V and 0 bases at J, with 13 bases between. Germline CDR1 and CDR2: SNHLY and FYNNEI. The CDR3 contains 17 residues.

This clone has more than one count but fewer than ten. The chain employs TRBV7-9 and TRBJ1-2; D gene ambiguous. V was shortened by 5 bases and J by 5 bases, with 12 bases between the two germline ends. CDR3 length: 13 amino acids. Germline V CDR1 and CDR2: SEHNR, FQNEAQ (reference sequence). CDR3 region: CASSTYLEYGYTF. The CDR3 nucleotides read TGTGCCAGCAGCACGTATCTAGAGTATGGCTACACCTTC.

This chain joins TRBV6-5 and TRBJ2-7; 10 bases are shared with TRBD2. V shed 3 bases, J shed 3 bases, and the junction held 2 bases outside the gene matches. Germline CDR1 MNHEY, CDR2 SVGAGI. The CDR3 loop spans 14 amino acids. The CDR3 is CASSYIAGGYEQYF. CDR3 nucleotides: TGTGCCAGCAGTTATATAGCGGGGGGCTACGAGCAGTACTTC.

The rearrangement uses TRBV19 and TRBJ2-3; 15 bases agree with TRBD2. The CDR3 extends over 17 amino acids. The germline V gene encodes CDR1 LNHDA and CDR2 SQIVND (reference sequence). J lost 6 bases, V lost 3 bases, and 7 bases had no gene match. CDR3 bases: TGTGCCAGTAGTATTCGCGGACTAGCGGGGGGGCAGGATACGCAGTATTTT. Protein product: CASSIRGLAGGQDTQYF.

V usage is TRBV11-2 and J usage is TRBJ2-7; D possibly corresponds to TRBD2 (6 bases). Germline V lookup: CDR1 SGHAT, CDR2 FQNNGV. The CDR3 spans 14 residues. The V end was cut by 4 bases, the J end by 2 bases, with 12 bases between. The CDR3 DNA is TGTGCCAGCAGCTGGGAGGTGGGGCCCTACGAGCAGTACTTC. It codes for CASSWEVGPYEQYF.

The chain links TRBV7-2 to TRBJ2-7; 7 bases align to TRBD1. With 2 bases clipped from V and 0 bases from J, the junction kept 13 bases outside the gene matches. CDR3 length equals 18 residues. Looked up from germline, CDR1 is SGHTA and CDR2 is FQGNSA. CDR3 bases: TGTGCCAGCAGCTTAAACCCCCGGGCCGGGGACAGCTCCTACGAGCAGTACTTC. Its translation is CASSLNPRAGDSSYEQYF. Based on the CDR3 plus reference TRBV7-2 and TRBJ2-7, the full variable domain is GAGVSQSPSNKVTEKGKDVELRCDPISGHTALYWYRQSLGQGLEFLIYFQGNSAPDKSGLPSDRFSAERTGGSVSTLTIQRTQQEDSAVYLCASSLNPRAGDSSYEQYFGPGTRLTVT.

The chain links TRBV4-2 to TRBJ2-1; D ambiguous. V was pared by 0 bases and J by 7 bases, with 16 bases between. The V gene's germline CDR1 is LGHNA and CDR2 YNFKEQ. This CDR3 is built from 16 residues. DNA for the CDR3: TGTGCCAGCAGCCAAGAAGTTAGCTCCCGAGAAAATGAGCAGTTCTTC. This encodes CASSQEVSSRENEQFF.

This chain connects TRBV11-3 to TRBJ2-7; 12 bases are a match to TRBD1. This CDR3 is built from 15 residues. Germline lookup yields CDR1 SGHNT and CDR2 YENEEA. The J segment lost 5 bases and the V segment lost 5 bases, leaving 7 bases of the junction unmatched. The CDR3 spells CASSLGTGGRDEQYF. CDR3 coding DNA: TGTGCCAGCAGCCTCGGGACAGGGGGCCGGGACGAGCAGTACTTC. The whole variable domain, filled in from reference TRBV11-3 and TRBJ2-7, reads EAGVVQSPRYKIIEKKQPVAFWCNPISGHNTLYWYLQNLGQGPELLIRYENEEAVDDSQLPKDRFSAERLKGVDSTLKIQPAELGDSAVYLCASSLGTGGRDEQYFGPGTRLTVT.

J is TRBJ1-4 and V is TRBV6-5, with D unclear. The CDR3 sequence is 15 residues long. The germline V gene encodes CDR1 MNHEY and CDR2 SVGAGI. Trimming left V 5 bases short and J 0 bases short, with 10 bases between. DNA of the CDR3: TGTGCCAGCAGTCCCTACCTGGCAACTAATGAAAAACTGTTTTTT. Amino acids: CASSPYLATNEKLFF.